The clone carrying this TCR beta chain was found once. The antigen is undetermined. The CDR3 is made up of 19 amino acids. Trimming took 0 bases from V and 4 from J, leaving 22 bases between them. Looked up from germline, CDR1 is LNHDA and CDR2 is SQIVND (reference sequence). The repertoire was sequenced with immunoSEQ multiplex PCR; TCRdb's copy has only in-frame clones and lacks some. The data hold tens of thousands of clones, with approximately 90% observed a single time. The sample originates from a study of OX40 agonist ivuxolimab in advanced cancers. Study-wide background: Three patients responded partially, comprising one with hepatocellular carcinoma and two with cutaneous melanoma.

Study results and caveats: There was clonal expansion of CD4+ and CD8+ blood T cells by week 6 at 0.1 to 3.0 mg/kg.

The V gene is TRBV19, the J gene TRBJ2-1; tentative D call: TRBD2 (6 bases). Here the sequenced sample was CD4+ or CD8+ T cells sorted from blood, taken in a trial of the OX40 agonist ivuxolimab. The source is an adult with an advanced solid tumor such as melanoma, head and neck, liver or kidney cancer. CDR3 sequence reads: CASSIDSFPSAGRYNEQFF. The CDR3 DNA sequence: TGTGCCAGTAGTATAGATAGCTTCCCCTCAGCGGGTAGGTACAATGAGCAGTTCTTC.